Listed below are T cell receptor beta chains from one sample, sequenced in a study of cytomegalovirus exposure and HLA in healthy donors. Measured with immunoSEQ multiplex PCR; TCRdb has only the in-frame clones, and not every one. The repertoire consists of around 220,000 clones, with approximately 70% occurring once and the leading ten covering approximately 1.9%. The sequencing input was PBMCs. These receptors were obtained from a woman under 40 in good health and CMV-seronegative. CDR3s include the opening cysteine and the closing phenylalanine or tryptophan. A D gene is named only where the DNA matches it firmly. Clone size, where shown, is once, few, many, or a class for clones that have expanded.

V gene,clone size,D gene,J gene,CDR3 protein,CDR3 DNA
TRBV25-1,few,-,TRBJ2-1,CASSEAGTPNEQFF,TGTGCCAGCAGTGAAGCCGGGACACCCAATGAGCAGTTCTTC
TRBV9,-,TRBD1,TRBJ2-2,CASSPHRGQAGELFF,TGTGCCAGCAGCCCTCACAGGGGGCAAGCCGGGGAGCTGTTTTTT
TRBV29-1,-,-,TRBJ1-2,CSVLTGSSTDGYTF,TGCAGCGTACTTACAGGTTCCAGTACCGATGGCTACACCTTC
TRBV5-1,-,TRBD1,TRBJ2-3,CASLPGQGPTDTQYF,TGCGCCAGTTTGCCGGGACAGGGCCCCACAGATACGCAGTATTTT
TRBV25-1,-,TRBD2,TRBJ2-7,CASSGPSGSAYEQYF,TGTGCCAGCAGTGGACCCAGCGGGAGTGCCTACGAGCAGTACTTC
TRBV2,-,TRBD1,TRBJ2-6,CASSGTGGLGSGANVLTF,TGTGCCAGCAGCGGTACAGGGGGCCTAGGCTCTGGGGCCAACGTCCTGACTTTC
TRBV7-6,-,-,TRBJ2-7,CASSGTPFYEQYF,TGTGCCAGCAGCGGGACTCCATTCTACGAGCAGTACTTC
TRBV9,-,-,TRBJ2-3,CASSVGADPSTDTQYF,TGTGCCAGCAGCGTAGGGGCAGACCCTAGCACAGATACGCAGTATTTT
TRBV10-3,-,TRBD1,TRBJ1-4,CAIGQGTATNEKLFF,TGTGCCATCGGCCAAGGGACAGCAACTAATGAAAAACTGTTTTTT
TRBV4-1,-,TRBD1,TRBJ1-1,CASNYRQGPNTEAFF,TGCGCCAGCAATTACCGACAGGGGCCTAACACTGAAGCTTTCTTT
TRBV7-6,-,-,TRBJ2-7,CASSRTFRGERAYEQYF,TGTGCCAGCAGCCGGACTTTCAGGGGCGAGAGGGCCTACGAGCAGTACTTC
TRBV27,-,TRBD1,TRBJ1-6,CASSPDRGADSPLHF,TGTGCCAGCAGTCCAGACAGGGGTGCGGATTCACCCCTCCACTTT
TRBV2,-,-,TRBJ1-3,CASSEWGRDTIYF,TGTGCCAGCAGTGAATGGGGCCGGGACACCATATATTTT
TRBV6-6,-,-,TRBJ1-1,CASSSLHRNTEAFF,TGTGCCAGCAGTTCCCTTCACAGGAACACTGAAGCTTTCTTT
TRBV27,-,-,TRBJ2-1,CASSSPLRGLYNEQFF,TGTGCCAGCAGTTCCCCCCTGAGAGGTCTCTACAATGAGCAGTTCTTC
TRBV5-5,few,-,TRBJ1-2,CASSWSDDSNYGYTF,TGTGCCAGCAGCTGGTCGGACGACAGCAACTATGGCTACACCTTC
TRBV6-6,-,-,TRBJ2-7,CASGESSYEQYF,TGTGCCAGCGGGGAGAGCTCCTACGAGCAGTACTTC
TRBV9,-,-,TRBJ2-1,CASSGGTGPGNEQFF,TGTGCCAGCAGCGGGGGGACTGGCCCGGGCAATGAGCAGTTCTTC
TRBV5-1,-,-,TRBJ1-1,CASRAATPGNTEAFF,TGCGCCAGCAGAGCCGCTACACCGGGGAACACTGAAGCTTTCTTT
TRBV6-1,-,-,TRBJ1-4,CASSERVATNEKLFF,TGTGCCAGCAGTGAGAGGGTAGCAACTAATGAAAAACTGTTTTTC
TRBV6-1,once,-,TRBJ1-1,CASSLTTGNTEAFF,TGTGCCAGCAGCCTTACGACAGGGAACACTGAAGCTTTCTTT
TRBV11-2,-,TRBD1,TRBJ1-2,CASSPGQGTRILYGYTF,TGTGCCAGCAGCCCGGGACAGGGTACAAGGATTCTCTATGGCTACACCTTC
TRBV11-1,-,TRBD1,TRBJ1-2,CASSLDRGYGYTF,TGTGCCAGCAGCCTAGACAGGGGCTATGGCTACACCTTC
TRBV30,-,-,TRBJ2-7,CAWNIQGSYEQYF,TGTGCCTGGAATATCCAGGGCAGCTACGAGCAGTACTTC
TRBV7-8,-,TRBD1,TRBJ1-6,CASSLQGVNSPLHF,TGTGCCAGCAGCTTACAGGGGGTTAATTCACCCCTCCACTTT
TRBV15,-,TRBD2,TRBJ2-7,CATSLLAGSGYEQYF,TGTGCCACCAGCCTACTAGCGGGTAGTGGCTACGAGCAGTACTTC
TRBV11-3,-,-,TRBJ2-5,CASSLGGAQGETQYF,TGTGCCAGCAGCTTAGGTGGGGCCCAGGGGGAGACCCAGTACTTC
TRBV9,-,-,TRBJ2-5,CASSVYSEQETQYF,TGTGCCAGCAGCGTATATAGCGAACAAGAGACCCAGTACTTC
TRBV18,-,TRBD1,TRBJ1-5,CASSPLDRAGNQPQHF,TGTGCCAGCTCACCCTTAGACAGGGCGGGCAATCAGCCCCAGCATTTT
TRBV30,-,TRBD1,TRBJ1-5,CAWSRHGTGGFQPQHF,TGTGCCTGGAGTCGACACGGGACAGGGGGCTTTCAGCCCCAGCATTTT
TRBV2,few,-,TRBJ1-1,CASTESVVYTEAFF,TGTGCCAGCACCGAGAGCGTGGTGTACACTGAAGCTTTCTTT
TRBV7-9,-,TRBD2,TRBJ2-3,CASTFFGGGADTQYF,TGTGCCAGCACCTTCTTCGGCGGGGGGGCGGATACGCAGTATTTT
TRBV7-3,-,-,TRBJ2-1,CASSPSLTEYNEQFF,TGTGCCAGCAGCCCGAGCCTAACAGAGTACAATGAGCAGTTCTTC
TRBV11-2,-,TRBD1,TRBJ2-5,CASSFTGEETQYF,TGTGCCAGCAGCTTTACAGGGGAAGAGACCCAGTACTTC
TRBV7-3,-,-,TRBJ1-1,CASSSQGLGTEAFF,TGTGCCAGCAGCTCCCAGGGGCTGGGCACTGAAGCTTTCTTT
TRBV5-8,-,-,TRBJ1-1,CASIAFLGAFF,TGTGCCAGCATCGCCTTCCTCGGTGCTTTCTTT
TRBV15,-,-,TRBJ2-1,CATSSLTRRQFF,TGTGCCACCAGTAGCCTTACCCGCCGCCAGTTCTTC
TRBV5-4,-,TRBD2,TRBJ2-5,CASSLWLAGGQTQYF,TGTGCCAGCAGCTTGTGGCTAGCGGGAGGGCAGACCCAGTACTTC
TRBV6-1,once,-,TRBJ2-5,CASSFTAQETQYF,TGTGCCAGCAGTTTTACAGCCCAAGAGACCCAGTACTTC
TRBV5-4,-,TRBD1,TRBJ1-1,CASRSADRAATEAFF,TGTGCCAGCAGGTCGGCGGACAGGGCTGCGACTGAAGCTTTCTTT
TRBV12-5,-,TRBD1,TRBJ2-5,CASGLTGGQGWAYRTETQYF,TGTGCTAGTGGTTTGACAGGGGGACAGGGGTGGGCTTATCGTACGGAGACCCAGTACTTC
TRBV5-1,once,-,TRBJ2-1,CASSLISGASSYNEQFF,TGCGCCAGCAGCTTAATTAGCGGAGCTAGCTCCTACAATGAGCAGTTCTTC